The source of this T cell receptor beta chain is a study of blood T cell repertoires in COVID-19. Overall study: COVID-19 samples from acute and convalescent phases originated in the United States, Italy and Spain. T cells, B-cell-depleted T cells, or PBMCs supplied cDNA or gDNA.

The CDR3 has 16 amino acids. Looked up from germline, CDR1 is KGHSH and CDR2 is LQKENI. V lost 6 bases to trimming and J lost 5 bases, with 17 bases between them. How the authors handled the data: Reference gene primer amplification gave nucleated cell count estimates. This table comes from immunoSEQ multiplex PCR, and its TCRdb copy is limited to in-frame clones, with some not included. V, J and clone size are those of that table, while D and trimming were read from the DNA. The data contain hundreds of thousands of clones, around nine tenths of them singletons. The sequencing sample was made of peripheral blood. The J gene is TRBJ1-6, the V gene TRBV18; D possibly corresponds to TRBD1 (5 bases). This sequence originates from a woman aged 50 to 65 with active or convalescent COVID-19. CDR3 loop: CASSDQGGTNNSPLHF. In DNA, the CDR3 is TGTGCCAGCTCCGACCAGGGCGGGACCAATAATTCACCCCTCCACTTT. The variable domain in full, with the rest retrieved from reference TRBV18 and TRBJ1-6, is NAGVMQNPRHLVRRRGQEARLRCSPMKGHSHVYWYRQLPEEGLKFMVYLQKENIIDESGMPKERFSAEFPKEGPSILRIQQVVRGDSAAYFCASSDQGGTNNSPLHFGNGTRLTVT.